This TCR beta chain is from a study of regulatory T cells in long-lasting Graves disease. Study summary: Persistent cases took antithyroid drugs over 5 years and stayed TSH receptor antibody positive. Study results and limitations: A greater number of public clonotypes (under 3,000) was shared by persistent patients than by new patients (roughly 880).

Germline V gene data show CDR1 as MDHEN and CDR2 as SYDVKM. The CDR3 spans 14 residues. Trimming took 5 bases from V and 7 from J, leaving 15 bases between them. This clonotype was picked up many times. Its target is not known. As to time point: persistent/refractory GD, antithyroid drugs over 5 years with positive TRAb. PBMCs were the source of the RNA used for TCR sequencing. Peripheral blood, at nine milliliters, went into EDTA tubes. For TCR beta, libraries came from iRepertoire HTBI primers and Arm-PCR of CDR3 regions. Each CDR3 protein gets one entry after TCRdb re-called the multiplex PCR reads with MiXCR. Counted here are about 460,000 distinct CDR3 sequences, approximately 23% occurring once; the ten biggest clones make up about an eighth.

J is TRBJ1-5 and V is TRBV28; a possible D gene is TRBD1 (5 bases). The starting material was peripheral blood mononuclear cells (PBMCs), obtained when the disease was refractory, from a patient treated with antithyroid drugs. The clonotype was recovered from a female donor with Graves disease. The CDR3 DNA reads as TGTGCCAGCAGTACTCCCAGGGCAGGGCAGCCCCAGCATTTT. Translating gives CASSTPRAGQPQHF. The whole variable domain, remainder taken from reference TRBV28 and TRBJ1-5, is DVKVTQSSRYLVKRTGEKVFLECVQDMDHENMFWYRQDPGLGLRLIYFSYDVKMKEKGDIPEGYSVSREKKERFSLILESASTNQTSMYLCASSTPRAGQPQHFGDGTRLSIL.